The 17 T cell receptor beta chains in this list originate from one sample, sequenced in a study of response to subunit inactivated influenza vaccine. TCRdb ran MiXCR on the RT-PCR reads and lists one entry per CDR3 protein. Here the sample spans about 520,000 distinct CDR3 sequences, roughly 7.6% being singletons. The sequenced sample was PBMCs from blood, obtained less than 25 months after vaccination. The receptor set was obtained from a man aged 50-75 years who received an inactivated influenza vaccine.

This clonotype was seen only a few times. The CDR3, as DNA: TGCAGTGCTAGGAGGCGTTCGGGGGACCTTAGCCACGAGCAGTACTTC. Amino acid sequence: CSARRRSGDLSHEQYF. This chain connects TRBV20-1 to TRBJ2-7; D is possibly TRBD2 (6 bases). In germline, CDR1 is DFQATT, CDR2 SNEGSKA (reference sequence). CDR3 length: 16 amino acids. Deletions cut 3 bases from V and 5 bases from J, with 23 bases between.

This clonotype was seen only a few times. This chain links TRBV2 with TRBJ1-1; possible D gene TRBD1, 5 bases. From germline, CDR1 is SNHLY and CDR2 FYNNEI. Trimming left V 8 bases short and J 5 bases short, with 15 bases between. CDR3 length: 13 amino acids. CDR3 sequence (DNA): TGTGCCAGCGGGCATGAGGGGAGGACTGAAGCTTTCTTT. Translated: CASGHEGRTEAFF.

This clonotype turned up a few times. This sequence joins TRBV5-4 and TRBJ1-5; TRBD1 might be the D (5 bases). CDR3 size: 15 residues. Germline CDR1 SGHNT, CDR2 YYREEE (reference sequence). Between the trimmed V and J ends, which lost 4 bases and 4 bases, there was a span of 15 bases. Here the CDR3 reads CASSRAGRENQPQHF. The CDR3 DNA reads as TGTGCCAGCAGCCGCGCAGGCAGGGAGAATCAGCCCCAGCATTTT.

This sequence joins TRBV12-3 or TRBV12-4 and TRBJ2-5, with D perhaps matching TRBD1 or TRBD2 (5 bases each). CDR3 size: 13 residues. V gave up 0 bases and J gave up 9 bases, with 11 bases separating them. The CDR3 nucleotides are TGTGCCAGCAGTTTAGCCGTCCTGGGGGCCCAGTACTTC. This codes for CASSLAVLGAQYF.

This clonotype was seen many times. The chain couples TRBV5-1 to TRBJ2-7; a possible D gene is TRBD1 (6 bases). Trimming shortened V by 4 bases and J by 1 base, and 15 bases separated the two germline ends. Germline V gene sequence: CDR1 SGHRS, CDR2 YFSETQ. This CDR3 spans 15 amino acids. CDR3: CASSRITGLSYEQYF. The CDR3 coding sequence is TGCGCCAGCAGCCGGATAACAGGGCTTTCCTACGAGCAGTACTTC.

This clonotype was recorded a few times. CDR3 bases: TGTGCCAGCAGTCAGGACAGGGGGCTAAGAAACACCATATATTTT. The encoded protein is CASSQDRGLRNTIYF. The rearrangement links TRBV12-3 or TRBV12-4 to TRBJ1-3; 11 bases line up with TRBD1. The CDR3 loop spans 15 amino acids. V was clipped by 5 bases and J by 5 bases; unmatched bases: 5.

The chain joins TRBV24-1 to TRBJ2-3; TRBD2 aligns across 7 bases. Germline values: CDR1 KGHDR, CDR2 SFDVKD. Unmatched junction bases numbered 8, after V lost 7 bases and J lost 5 bases. The CDR3 loop spans 14 amino acids. The CDR3 reads CATSLAGAGDTQYF. CDR3 nucleotide sequence: TGTGCCACCAGCCTCGCGGGAGCAGGAGATACGCAGTATTTT.

This clonotype was seen only a few times. DNA for the CDR3: TGTGCCAGCAGTGTCGGATTTCTTAACGGTAACACTGAAGCTTTCTTT. This encodes CASSVGFLNGNTEAFF. This rearrangement joins TRBV25-1 to TRBJ1-1; D is unresolved. This CDR3 has 16 residues. The ends were cut back, 4 bases at V and 2 bases at J, with 17 bases in the middle. Germline CDR1 reads MGHDK; CDR2 reads SYGVNS.

The genes are TRBV28 and TRBJ1-2; the D gene is possibly TRBD1 (5 bases). Trimming left V 3 bases short and J 8 bases short, with 19 bases between. The CDR3 has 15 residues. Germline V CDR1 and CDR2: MDHEN, SYDVKM. CDR3 residues: CASSFGADSLRGYTF. The CDR3 DNA sequence: TGTGCCAGCAGTTTCGGGGCGGACTCTCTGAGGGGCTACACCTTC.

The chain is built from TRBV14 and TRBJ2-5; D is perhaps TRBD1 (6 bases). Germline values: CDR1 SGHDN, CDR2 FVKESK. The CDR3 is 15 residues long. Trimming left V 5 bases short and J 5 bases short, with 18 bases between. DNA for the CDR3: TGTGCCAGCAGCTGGACAGCAGATCGGTGGGAGACCCAGTACTTC. Protein sequence: CASSWTADRWETQYF.

This clonotype was counted many times. The J gene is TRBJ1-4, the V gene TRBV20-1; TRBD1 might be the D (5 bases). The CDR3 sequence is 16 residues long. V was clipped by 6 bases and J by 0 bases, with 17 bases between them. Germline assignment: CDR1 DFQATT and CDR2 SNEGSKA (reference sequence). CDR3 sequence: CSAPPGQNATNEKLFF. In nucleotides, the CDR3 is TGCAGTGCGCCCCCGGGGCAGAACGCAACTAATGAAAAACTGTTTTTT.

The chain is built from TRBV20-1 and TRBJ2-5, with a possible D match to TRBD2 (6 bases). V lost 0 bases, J lost 1 base, and 21 bases lay in between. Germline V gene lookup returns CDR1 DFQATT and CDR2 SNEGSKA (reference sequence). The CDR3 contains 18 residues. The CDR3 sequence: CSARDRRRDAGFQETQYF. CDR3 DNA: TGCAGTGCTAGAGATCGTCGGCGGGACGCCGGATTCCAAGAGACCCAGTACTTC.

This clonotype was recorded many times. This sequence joins TRBV11-2 and TRBJ2-5; 8 bases map to TRBD1. CDR1 and CDR2 from the germline V gene are SGHAT and FQNNGV. After removal of 3 bases from V and 5 bases from J, the junction contained 8 bases not matched to a gene. The CDR3 totals 15 residues. CDR3 residues: CASSFQTGDGETQYF. CDR3 bases: TGTGCCAGCAGCTTCCAGACAGGGGATGGCGAGACCCAGTACTTC.

The table lists this clonotype with many counts. The chain joins TRBV5-1 to TRBJ2-2; TRBD2 agrees at 7 bases. This CDR3 region has 14 residues. Trimming removed 7 bases from V and 7 bases from J; junction bases left unmatched: 10. Germline CDR1 and CDR2: SGHRS and YFSETQ. Here the CDR3 reads CASASSREIGELFF. Here the CDR3 DNA reads TGCGCCAGCGCGTCTTCGCGGGAGATCGGGGAGCTGTTTTTT.

This clonotype appeared a few times. The chain carries TRBV28 and TRBJ2-3, with 8 bases matching TRBD2. The V segment lost 1 base and the J segment 3 bases; nucleotides outside the gene matches: 9. The germline CDR1 and CDR2 sequences are MDHEN and SYDVKM. CDR3 length: 17 amino acids. CDR3 sequence reads: CASSLSWGTRITDTQYF. The CDR3, as DNA: TGTGCCAGCAGTTTATCTTGGGGGACTAGAATTACAGATACGCAGTATTTT. Complete variable domain (other parts from reference TRBV28 and TRBJ2-3): DVKVTQSSRYLVKRTGEKVFLECVQDMDHENMFWYRQDPGLGLRLIYFSYDVKMKEKGDIPEGYSVSREKKERFSLILESASTNQTSMYLCASSLSWGTRITDTQYFGPGTRLTVL.

This chain connects TRBV7-9 to TRBJ2-3, with D possibly TRBD2 on 7 matching bases. V was cut by 5 bases and J by 0 bases, with 15 bases left in between. The CDR3 loop spans 16 amino acids. CDR1 is SEHNR, CDR2 FQNEAQ, per germline (reference sequence). The CDR3 region has the DNA TGTGCCAGCAGCAAGGACGGGGGGCCTAGCACAGATACGCAGTATTTT. It yields the protein CASSKDGGPSTDTQYF. The whole variable domain, remainder taken from reference TRBV7-9 and TRBJ2-3, is DTGVSQNPRHKITKRGQNVTFRCDPISEHNRLYWYRQTLGQGPEFLTYFQNEAQLEKSRLLSDRFSAERPKGSFSTLEIQRTEQGDSAMYLCASSKDGGPSTDTQYFGPGTRLTVL.

This clonotype was observed many times. V and J are TRBV5-1 and TRBJ2-5; 8 positions match TRBD2. CDR3 size: 15 residues. Germline-derived CDR1 and CDR2 are SGHRS and YFSETQ. J lost 2 bases, V lost 4 bases, and 7 bases had no gene match. CDR3 coding DNA: TGCGCCAGCAGCCCGACCGGGACTAGACAAGAGACCCAGTACTTC. This encodes CASSPTGTRQETQYF.